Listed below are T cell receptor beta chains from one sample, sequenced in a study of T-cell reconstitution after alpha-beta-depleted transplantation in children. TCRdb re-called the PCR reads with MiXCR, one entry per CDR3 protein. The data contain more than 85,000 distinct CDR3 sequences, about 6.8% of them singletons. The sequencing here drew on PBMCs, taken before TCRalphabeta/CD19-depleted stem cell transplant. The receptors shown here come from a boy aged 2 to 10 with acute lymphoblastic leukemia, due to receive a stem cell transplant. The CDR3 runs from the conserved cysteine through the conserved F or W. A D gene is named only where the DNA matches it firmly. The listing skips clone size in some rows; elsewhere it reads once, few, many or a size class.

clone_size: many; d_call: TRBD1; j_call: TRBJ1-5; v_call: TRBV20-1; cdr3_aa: CSASQGVENQPQHF; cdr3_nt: TGCAGTGCCAGCCAGGGGGTGGAAAATCAGCCCCAGCATTTT
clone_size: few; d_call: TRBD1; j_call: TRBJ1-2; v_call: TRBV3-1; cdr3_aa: CASSQEWTPGQGMIGYTF; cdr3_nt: TGTGCCAGCAGCCAAGAGTGGACCCCGGGACAGGGGATGATCGGCTACACCTTC
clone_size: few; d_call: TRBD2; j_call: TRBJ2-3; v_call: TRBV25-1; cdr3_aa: CASSEWAGGTDTQYF; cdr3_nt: TGTGCCAGCAGTGAATGGGCGGGGGGCACAGATACGCAGTATTTT
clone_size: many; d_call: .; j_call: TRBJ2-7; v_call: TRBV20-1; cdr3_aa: CSARPTAYEQYF; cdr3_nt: TGCAGTGCTAGGCCGACGGCCTACGAGCAGTACTTC
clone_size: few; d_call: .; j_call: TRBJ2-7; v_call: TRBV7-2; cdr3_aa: CASSPDSLLSYEQYF; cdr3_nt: TGTGCCAGCAGCCCGGACAGCTTACTCTCCTACGAGCAGTACTTC
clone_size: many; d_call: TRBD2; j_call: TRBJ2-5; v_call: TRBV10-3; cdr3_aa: CAISETTSGGALQYF; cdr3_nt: TGTGCCATCAGTGAGACCACTAGCGGGGGGGCCTTGCAGTACTTC
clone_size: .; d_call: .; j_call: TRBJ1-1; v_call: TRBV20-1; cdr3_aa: CSARRSGVMNTEAFF; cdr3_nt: TGCAGTGCTAGACGATCAGGGGTGATGAACACTGAAGCTTTCTTT
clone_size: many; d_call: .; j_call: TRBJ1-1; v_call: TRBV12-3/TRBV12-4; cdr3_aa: CASSLSPRGPTTEAFF; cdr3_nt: TGTGCCAGCAGTTTATCCCCCAGGGGACCCACCACTGAAGCTTTCTTT
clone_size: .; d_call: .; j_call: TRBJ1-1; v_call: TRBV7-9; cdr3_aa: CASRNTGAEAFF; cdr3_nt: TGTGCCAGCAGAAATACGGGCGCCGAAGCTTTCTTT
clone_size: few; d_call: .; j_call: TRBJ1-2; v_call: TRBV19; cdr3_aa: CASNPVSNYGYTF; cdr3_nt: TGTGCCAGTAACCCGGTTTCTAACTATGGCTACACCTTC
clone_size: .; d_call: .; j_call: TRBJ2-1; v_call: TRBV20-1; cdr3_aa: CSAPSSGAGDEQFF; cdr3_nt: TGCAGTGCCCCCAGCTCGGGGGCCGGCGATGAGCAGTTCTTC
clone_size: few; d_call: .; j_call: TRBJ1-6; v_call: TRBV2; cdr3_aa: CASNGGPNSPLHF; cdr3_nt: TGTGCCAGCAACGGGGGCCCTAATTCACCCCTCCACTTT
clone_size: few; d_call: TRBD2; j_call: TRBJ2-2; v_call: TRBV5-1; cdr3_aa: CASSSRPGRGTGELFF; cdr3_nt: TGCGCCAGCAGCTCCCGACCGGGGCGGGGGACCGGGGAGCTGTTTTTT
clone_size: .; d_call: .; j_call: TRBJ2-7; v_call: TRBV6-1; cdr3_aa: CASSEGGSPYEQYF; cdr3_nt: TGTGCCAGCAGTGAAGGGGGCAGTCCCTACGAGCAGTACTTC
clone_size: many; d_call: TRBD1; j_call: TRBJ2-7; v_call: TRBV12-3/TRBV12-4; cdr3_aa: CASSFRGTGIYEQYF; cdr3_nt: TGTGCCAGCAGCTTTAGAGGGACAGGGATCTACGAGCAGTACTTC
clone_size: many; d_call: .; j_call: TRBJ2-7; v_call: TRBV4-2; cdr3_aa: CASSQDPQGTYEQYF; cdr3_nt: TGTGCCAGCAGCCAAGATCCACAGGGCACCTACGAGCAGTACTTC
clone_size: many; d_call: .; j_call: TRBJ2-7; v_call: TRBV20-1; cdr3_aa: CSARAMAYEQYF; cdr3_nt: TGCAGTGCTAGGGCCATGGCCTACGAGCAGTACTTC
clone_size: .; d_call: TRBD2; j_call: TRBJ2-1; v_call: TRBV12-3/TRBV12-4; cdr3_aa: CASSGLAVYNEQFF; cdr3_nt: TGTGCCAGCAGCGGACTAGCGGTGTACAATGAGCAGTTCTTC
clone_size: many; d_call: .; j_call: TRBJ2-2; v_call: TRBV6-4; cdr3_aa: CASRSDSFNTGELFF; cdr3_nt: TGTGCCAGCAGATCGGACAGCTTCAACACCGGGGAGCTGTTTTTT
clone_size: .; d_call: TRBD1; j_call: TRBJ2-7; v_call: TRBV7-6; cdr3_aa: CASSATGPEYEQYF; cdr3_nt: TGTGCCAGCAGCGCGACAGGGCCGGAATACGAGCAGTACTTC